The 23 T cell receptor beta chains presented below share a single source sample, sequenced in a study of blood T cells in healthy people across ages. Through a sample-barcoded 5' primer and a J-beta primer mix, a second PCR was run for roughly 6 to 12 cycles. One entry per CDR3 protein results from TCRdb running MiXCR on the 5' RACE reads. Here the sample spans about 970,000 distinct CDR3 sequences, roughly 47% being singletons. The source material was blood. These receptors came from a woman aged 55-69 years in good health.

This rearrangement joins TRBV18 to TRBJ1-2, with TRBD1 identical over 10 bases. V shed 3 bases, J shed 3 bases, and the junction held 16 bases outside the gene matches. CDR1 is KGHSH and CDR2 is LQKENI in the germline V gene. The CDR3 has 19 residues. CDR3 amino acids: CASSPNKAPRQGADYGYTF. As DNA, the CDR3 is TGTGCCAGCTCACCCAACAAGGCCCCAAGACAGGGGGCGGACTATGGCTACACCTTC.

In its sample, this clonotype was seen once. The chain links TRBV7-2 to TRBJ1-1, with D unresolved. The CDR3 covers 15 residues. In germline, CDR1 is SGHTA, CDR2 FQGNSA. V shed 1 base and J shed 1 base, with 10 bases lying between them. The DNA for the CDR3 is TGTGCCAGCAGCTTAGAGCGGACGCGGAACACTGAAGCTTTCTTT. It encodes CASSLERTRNTEAFF.

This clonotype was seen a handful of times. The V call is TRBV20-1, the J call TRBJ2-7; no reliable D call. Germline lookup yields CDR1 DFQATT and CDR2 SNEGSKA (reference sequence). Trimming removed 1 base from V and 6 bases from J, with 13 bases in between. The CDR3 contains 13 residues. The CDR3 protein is CSARARSWGEQYF. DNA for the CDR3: TGCAGTGCTAGAGCTCGATCCTGGGGCGAGCAGTACTTC.

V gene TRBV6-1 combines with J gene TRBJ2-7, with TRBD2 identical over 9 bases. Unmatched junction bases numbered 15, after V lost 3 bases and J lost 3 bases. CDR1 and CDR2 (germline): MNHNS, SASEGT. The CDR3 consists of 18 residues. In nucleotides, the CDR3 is TGTGCCAGCAGTGATTCCCTAGCGGGATGGGGAGGGAACTACGAGCAGTACTTC. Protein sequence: CASSDSLAGWGGNYEQYF.

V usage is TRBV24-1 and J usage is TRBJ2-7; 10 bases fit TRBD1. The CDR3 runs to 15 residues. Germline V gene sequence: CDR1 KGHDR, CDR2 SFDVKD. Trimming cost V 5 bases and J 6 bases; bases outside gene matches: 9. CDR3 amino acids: CATSAYDRGRSEQYF. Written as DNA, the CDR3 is TGTGCCACCAGTGCCTATGACAGGGGGCGTAGCGAGCAGTACTTC.

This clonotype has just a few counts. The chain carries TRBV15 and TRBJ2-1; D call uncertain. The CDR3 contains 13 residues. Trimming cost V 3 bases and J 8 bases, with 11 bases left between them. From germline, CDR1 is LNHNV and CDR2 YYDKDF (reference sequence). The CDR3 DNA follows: TGTGCCACCAGCAGTCCGAGGAGCGATGAGCAGTTCTTC. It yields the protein CATSSPRSDEQFF. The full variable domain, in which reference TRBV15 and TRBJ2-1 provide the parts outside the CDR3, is DAMVIQNPRYQVTQFGKPVTLSCSQTLNHNVMYWYQQKSSQAPKLLFHYYDKDFNNEADTPDNFQSRRPNTSFCFLDIRSPGLGDTAMYLCATSSPRSDEQFFGPGTRLTVL.

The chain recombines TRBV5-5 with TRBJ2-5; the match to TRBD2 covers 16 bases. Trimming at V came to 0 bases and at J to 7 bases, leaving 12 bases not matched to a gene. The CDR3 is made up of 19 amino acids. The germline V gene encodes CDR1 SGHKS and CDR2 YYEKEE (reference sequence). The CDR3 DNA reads TGTGCCAGCAGCTTGGCCGGGACTAGCGGGAGGGCGAGGTTAGGGACCCAGTACTTC. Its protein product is CASSLAGTSGRARLGTQYF.

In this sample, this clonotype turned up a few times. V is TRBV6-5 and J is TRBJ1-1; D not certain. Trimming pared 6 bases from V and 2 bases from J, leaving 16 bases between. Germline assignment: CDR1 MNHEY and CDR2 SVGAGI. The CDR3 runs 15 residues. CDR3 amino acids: CASRPFDAGNTEAFF. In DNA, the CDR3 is TGTGCCAGCAGACCCTTCGACGCAGGCAACACTGAAGCTTTCTTT.

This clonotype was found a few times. This CDR3 reads CASSYGSSSYEQYF. CDR3 DNA: TGTGCCAGCAGCTACGGGTCTAGCTCCTACGAGCAGTACTTC. The gene calls are TRBV11-2 and TRBJ2-7; D call uncertain. V lost 4 bases, J lost 0 bases, and 10 bases lay in between. The CDR3 is 14 amino acids. CDR1 SGHAT and CDR2 FQNNGV come from the germline V gene.

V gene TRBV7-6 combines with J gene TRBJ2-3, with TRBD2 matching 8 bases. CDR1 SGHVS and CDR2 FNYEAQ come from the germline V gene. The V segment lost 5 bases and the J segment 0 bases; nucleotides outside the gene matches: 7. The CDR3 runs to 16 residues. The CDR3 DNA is TGTGCCAGCAGCCCACTAGCGGTACAAAGCACAGATACGCAGTATTTT. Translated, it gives CASSPLAVQSTDTQYF.

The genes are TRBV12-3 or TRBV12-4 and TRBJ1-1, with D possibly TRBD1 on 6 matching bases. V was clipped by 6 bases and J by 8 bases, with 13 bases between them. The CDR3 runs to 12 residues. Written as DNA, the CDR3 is TGTGCCAGCAGCCAGGCAGGGGCCGAAGCTTTCTTT. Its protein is CASSQAGAEAFF.

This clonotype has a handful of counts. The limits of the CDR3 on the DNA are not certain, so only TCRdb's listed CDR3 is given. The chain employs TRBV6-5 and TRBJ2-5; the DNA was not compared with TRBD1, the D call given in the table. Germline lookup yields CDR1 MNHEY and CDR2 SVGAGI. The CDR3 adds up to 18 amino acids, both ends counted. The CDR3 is CASSSSGAATYSRETQYF.

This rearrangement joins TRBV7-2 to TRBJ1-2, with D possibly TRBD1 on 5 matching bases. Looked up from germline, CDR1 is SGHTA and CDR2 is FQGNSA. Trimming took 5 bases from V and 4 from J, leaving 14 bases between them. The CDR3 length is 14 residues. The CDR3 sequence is CASSPGGTRYGYTF. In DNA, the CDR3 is TGTGCCAGCAGCCCGGGGGGGACCCGCTATGGCTACACCTTC.

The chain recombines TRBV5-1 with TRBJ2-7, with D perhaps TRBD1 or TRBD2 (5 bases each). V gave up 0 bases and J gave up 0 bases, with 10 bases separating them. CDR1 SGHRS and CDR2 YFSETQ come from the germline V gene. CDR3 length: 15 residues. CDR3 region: CASSLAQGRSYEQYF. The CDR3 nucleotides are TGCGCCAGCAGCTTGGCCCAGGGACGCTCCTACGAGCAGTACTTC.

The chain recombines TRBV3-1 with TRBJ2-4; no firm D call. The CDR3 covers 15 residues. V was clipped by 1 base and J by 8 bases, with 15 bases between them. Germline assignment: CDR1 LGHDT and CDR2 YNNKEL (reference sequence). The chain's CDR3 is CASSQGSWVADIQYF. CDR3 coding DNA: TGTGCCAGCAGCCAAGGTTCTTGGGTTGCAGACATTCAGTACTTC.

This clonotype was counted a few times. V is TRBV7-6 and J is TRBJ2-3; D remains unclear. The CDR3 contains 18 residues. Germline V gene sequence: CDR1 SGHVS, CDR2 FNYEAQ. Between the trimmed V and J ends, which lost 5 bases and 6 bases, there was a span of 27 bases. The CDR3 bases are TGTGCCAGCAGCCCGCCCCCCCGGAGATCGTCCCTGCTGGATACGCAGTATTTT. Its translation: CASSPPPRRSSLLDTQYF.

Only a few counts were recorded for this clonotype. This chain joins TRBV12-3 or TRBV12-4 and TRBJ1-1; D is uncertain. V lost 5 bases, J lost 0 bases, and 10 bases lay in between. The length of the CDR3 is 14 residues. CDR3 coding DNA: TGTGCCAGCAGTCTATTATCCATGAACACTGAAGCTTTCTTT. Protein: CASSLLSMNTEAFF.

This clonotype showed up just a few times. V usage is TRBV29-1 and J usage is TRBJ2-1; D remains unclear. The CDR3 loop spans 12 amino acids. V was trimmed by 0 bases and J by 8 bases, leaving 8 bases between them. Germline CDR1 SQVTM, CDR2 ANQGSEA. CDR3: CSVEEQTDEQFF. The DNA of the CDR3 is TGCAGCGTTGAAGAACAGACGGATGAGCAGTTCTTC.

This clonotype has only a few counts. The CDR3 sequence: CASSEPYRAGGYTF. The DNA of the CDR3 is TGTGCCAGCAGTGAACCTTACAGGGCCGGCGGCTACACCTTC. The chain joins TRBV6-1 to TRBJ1-2, with D possibly matching TRBD1 (6 bases). The germline V gene has CDR1 MNHNS and CDR2 SASEGT. The V end lost 2 bases, the J end lost 8 bases, and 15 bases lay between the germline ends. This CDR3 spans 14 amino acids.

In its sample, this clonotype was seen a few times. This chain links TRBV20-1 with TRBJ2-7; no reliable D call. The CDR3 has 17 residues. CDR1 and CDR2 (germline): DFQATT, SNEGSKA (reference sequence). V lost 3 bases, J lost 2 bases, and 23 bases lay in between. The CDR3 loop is CSARNRRPARGAYEQYF. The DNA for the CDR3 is TGCAGTGCTAGGAACCGGAGACCAGCCCGAGGTGCCTACGAGCAGTACTTC.

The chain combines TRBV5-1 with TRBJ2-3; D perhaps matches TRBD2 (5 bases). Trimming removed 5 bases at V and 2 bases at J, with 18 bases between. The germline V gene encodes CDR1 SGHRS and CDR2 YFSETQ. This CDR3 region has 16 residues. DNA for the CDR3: TGCGCCAGCAGTCCCGCGGGCCTAGCCTACACAGATACGCAGTATTTT. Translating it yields CASSPAGLAYTDTQYF.

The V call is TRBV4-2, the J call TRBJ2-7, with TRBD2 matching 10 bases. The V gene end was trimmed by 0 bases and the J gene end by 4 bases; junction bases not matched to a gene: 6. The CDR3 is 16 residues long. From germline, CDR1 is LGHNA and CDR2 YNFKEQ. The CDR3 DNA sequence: TGTGCCAGCAGCCAAGAGCCCGGGACTAGCGCTTACGAGCAGTACTTC. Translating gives CASSQEPGTSAYEQYF.

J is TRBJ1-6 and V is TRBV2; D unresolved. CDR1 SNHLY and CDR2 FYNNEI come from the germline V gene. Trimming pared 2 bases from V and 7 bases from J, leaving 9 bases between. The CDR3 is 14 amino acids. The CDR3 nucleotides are TGTGCCAGCAGTGAAATACAGACGAATTCACCCCTCCACTTT. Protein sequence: CASSEIQTNSPLHF.